This T cell receptor beta chain was sequenced in a study of T-cell reconstitution after alpha-beta-depleted transplantation in children. Construction of the TCRbeta library involved unique molecular identifiers. From the PCR reads, TCRdb called clonotypes with MiXCR, one entry per CDR3 protein. The sample holds 200,000 to 300,000 distinct CDR3 sequences; about 26% are singletons and the top ten take roughly 2.5%. V was pared by 7 bases and J by 0 bases, with 12 bases between. This CDR3 has 13 amino acids. Looked up from germline, CDR1 is SQVTM and CDR2 is ANQGSEA. Note on this clonotype: Its antigen is currently unknown.

Study outcomes and limitations: Alpha-beta T cells about two months after transplant reportedly derived from several hundred expanded graft clones.

The gene calls are TRBV29-1 and TRBJ1-1; D gene ambiguous. The receptor's source is a girl aged 2-10 years with Fanconi anemia, due to receive a stem cell transplant. Specimen: PBMCs, collected before TCRalphabeta/CD19-depleted stem cell transplant. CDR3 nucleotide sequence: TGCAGCGCCCACTGGAGCATGAACACTGAAGCTTTCTTT. Protein product: CSAHWSMNTEAFF.